This T cell receptor beta chain was retrieved from a study of response to subunit inactivated influenza vaccine. TCRdb reprocessed the RT-PCR reads with MiXCR, giving one entry per CDR3 protein. The sample has hundreds of thousands of distinct CDR3 sequences; 14% are singletons. The CDR3 extends over 15 amino acids. Germline CDR1 is SGHVS and CDR2 is FQNEAQ. V lost 1 base, J lost 9 bases, and 16 bases lay in between. The source material was PBMCs from blood, sampled roughly 15 days before vaccination. The sequence was collected from a middle-aged man who received an inactivated influenza vaccine. The chain couples TRBV7-8 to TRBJ2-1; D is perhaps TRBD1 (6 bases). CDR3 region: CASSLVQGHFGEQFF. In nucleotides, the CDR3 is TGTGCCAGCAGCTTAGTCCAGGGGCATTTCGGTGAGCAGTTCTTC.